Below are 26 T cell receptor beta chains sequenced from a single sample in a study of a mutant IDH1 vaccine in newly diagnosed glioma. Indicated time point: week 5, during vaccination. The content of each vaccine dose was 300 ug of mutant IDH1 20-mer peptide, and topical imiquimod accompanied it. Their antigens are not known. Using immunoSEQ multiplex PCR, the repertoire was profiled, and TCRdb retains in-frame clones only, with some absent. The data contain 30,000 to 45,000 clones, roughly 92% of them singletons. The material was PBMCs, obtained from a glioma patient whose treatment included an IDH1 peptide vaccine. The receptors come from a man aged 50 to 60 with glioma.

This sequence joins TRBV19 and TRBJ2-7, with 7 bases fitting TRBD1. Losses at the gene ends were 6 bases for V and 6 bases for J; bases not matched to a gene: 11. The germline CDR1 and CDR2 sequences are LNHDA and SQIVND (reference sequence). CDR3 length: 14 residues. DNA for the CDR3: TGTGCCAGTAGGAACAGGGGTGAAAACTTCGAGCAGTACTTC. Protein product: CASRNRGENFEQYF.

The chain is built from TRBV12-5 and TRBJ2-2; 7 bases are a match to TRBD1. J was trimmed by 3 bases and V by 0 bases; bases with no gene match: 13. There are 19 residues in the CDR3. Germline assignment: CDR1 LGHNT and CDR2 FRNRAP. The CDR3 reads CASGLVLNSQGSDTGELFF. CDR3 nucleotide sequence: TGTGCTAGTGGTTTGGTCCTCAACTCACAGGGGTCGGACACCGGGGAGCTGTTTTTT.

This sequence joins TRBV5-1 and TRBJ2-4, with TRBD2 identical over 8 bases. Germline trimming cut 0 bases from V and 2 bases from J; bases unmatched to any gene: 10. Germline CDR1 SGHRS, CDR2 YFSETQ. The CDR3 consists of 18 residues. The CDR3 here is CASSLEPWAGGSKNIQYF. In DNA, the CDR3 is TGCGCCAGCAGCTTGGAGCCGTGGGCGGGAGGATCCAAAAACATTCAGTACTTC. The full variable domain, completed using reference TRBV5-1 and TRBJ2-4, is KAGVTQTPRYLIKTRGQQVTLSCSPISGHRSVSWYQQTPGQGLQFLFEYFSETQRNKGNFPGRFSGRQFSNSRSEMNVSTLELGDSALYLCASSLEPWAGGSKNIQYFGAGTRLSVL.

The V and J genes are TRBV19 and TRBJ2-7; a possible D gene is TRBD2 (5 bases). V gave up 3 bases and J gave up 7 bases, with 16 bases separating them. The CDR3 has 14 amino acids. The germline V gene has CDR1 LNHDA and CDR2 SQIVND (reference sequence). CDR3 protein: CASSIRGSAGEQYF. Written as DNA, the CDR3 is TGTGCCAGTAGTATCCGGGGATCAGCTGGGGAGCAGTACTTC.

The chain couples TRBV5-1 to TRBJ2-1; TRBD2 matches 11 bases. V lost 4 bases and J lost 3; bases outside the gene matches: 3. CDR3 length: 15 amino acids. CDR1 and CDR2 (germline): SGHRS, YFSETQ. CDR3 coding DNA: TGCGCCAGCAGCGCGGGACTAGCGGACTACAATGAGCAGTTCTTC. Protein: CASSAGLADYNEQFF.

CDR3 protein: CASSPGQGGEKLFF. CDR3 in DNA: TGTGCCAGCAGTCCAGGACAGGGCGGCGAAAAACTGTTTTTT. V usage is TRBV6-1 and J usage is TRBJ1-4; TRBD1 matches 8 bases. CDR1 is MNHNS, CDR2 SASEGT, per germline. The V segment lost 5 bases and the J segment 8 bases; nucleotides outside the gene matches: 7. This CDR3 is built from 14 residues.

The V gene is TRBV7-6, the J gene TRBJ2-7, with D perhaps TRBD2 (6 bases). Trimming cost V 3 bases and J 0 bases, with 9 bases left between them. Germline loops: CDR1 SGHVS, CDR2 FNYEAQ. This CDR3 has 14 residues. As DNA, the CDR3 is TGTGCCAGCAGCTTTAGCGGTGGCTCCTACGAGCAGTACTTC. Protein: CASSFSGGSYEQYF.

The chain couples TRBV9 to TRBJ2-3; D unresolved. The germline gives CDR1 SGDLS, CDR2 YYNGEE. The V and J ends lost 0 bases and 1 base respectively, with 6 bases between them. CDR3 size: 14 residues. CDR3 DNA: TGTGCCAGCAGCGTAGGAGTTGGCACAGATACGCAGTATTTT. Protein product: CASSVGVGTDTQYF.

CDR3 in amino acids: CASSLSPGRNYEQYF. In DNA form, the CDR3 reads TGCGCCAGCAGCTTGAGCCCCGGGAGAAACTACGAGCAGTACTTC. V and J are TRBV5-1 and TRBJ2-7, with D possibly being TRBD2 (6 bases). The V gene's germline CDR1 is SGHRS and CDR2 YFSETQ. The CDR3 is made up of 15 amino acids. V lost 1 base to trimming and J lost 3 bases, with 14 bases between them.

The rearrangement uses TRBV5-6 and TRBJ1-2; D not resolved. The germline V and J ends were trimmed by 0 bases and 2 bases, with 5 bases remaining between them. The CDR3 covers 13 residues. Germline V CDR1 and CDR2: SGHDT, YYEEEE. CDR3 residues: CASSLGENYGYTF. Here the CDR3 DNA reads TGTGCCAGCAGCTTGGGTGAAAACTATGGCTACACCTTC.

The chain recombines TRBV6-5 with TRBJ2-1; D is undetermined. CDR1 and CDR2 from the germline V gene are MNHEY and SVGAGI. This CDR3 is 14 amino acids long. V was shortened by 6 bases and J by 3 bases, with 12 bases between the two germline ends. CDR3: CASSMGGDYNEQFF. The CDR3 coding sequence is TGTGCCAGCAGCATGGGCGGAGACTACAATGAGCAGTTCTTC.

V and J are TRBV6-1 and TRBJ1-1, with D possibly matching TRBD1 (6 bases). This CDR3 region has 13 residues. V was shortened by 5 bases and J by 1 base, with 8 bases between the two germline ends. In germline, CDR1 is MNHNS, CDR2 SASEGT. In nucleotides, the CDR3 is TGTGCCAGCAGTTGGGGACAGAACACTGAAGCTTTCTTT. Protein: CASSWGQNTEAFF.

The chain uses TRBV5-1 and TRBJ1-2; D is uncertain. Looked up from germline, CDR1 is SGHRS and CDR2 is YFSETQ. V was trimmed by 4 bases and J by 0 bases, leaving 7 bases between them. The CDR3 spans 13 residues. The CDR3 here is CASSGGANYGYTF. The CDR3 bases are TGCGCCAGCAGCGGCGGAGCTAACTATGGCTACACCTTC. Full variable domain (missing parts from reference TRBV5-1 and TRBJ1-2): KAGVTQTPRYLIKTRGQQVTLSCSPISGHRSVSWYQQTPGQGLQFLFEYFSETQRNKGNFPGRFSGRQFSNSRSEMNVSTLELGDSALYLCASSGGANYGYTFGSGTRLTVV.

The CDR3 loop reads CASSIYRDRGYGYTF. The CDR3 nucleotides read TGTGCCAGCAGTATTTACCGGGACAGGGGCTACGGCTACACCTTC. V is TRBV27 and J is TRBJ1-2, with 10 nucleotides matching TRBD1. Germline CDR1 MNHEY, CDR2 SMNVEV (reference sequence). The CDR3 is 15 residues long. V trimming: 5 bases; J trimming: 8 bases; junction bases outside the gene matches: 11.

This clone appeared a single time. CDR3 sequence: CATSGRVGRTEAFF. The CDR3 coding sequence is TGTGCCACCAGCGGAAGGGTAGGGAGGACTGAAGCTTTCTTT. The chain recombines TRBV15 with TRBJ1-1; no definite D call. The CDR3 contains 14 residues. From germline, CDR1 is LNHNV and CDR2 YYDKDF (reference sequence). Trimming left V 5 bases short and J 5 bases short, with 15 bases between. The full variable domain, completed using reference TRBV15 and TRBJ1-1, is DAMVIQNPRYQVTQFGKPVTLSCSQTLNHNVMYWYQQKSSQAPKLLFHYYDKDFNNEADTPDNFQSRRPNTSFCFLDIRSPGLGDTAMYLCATSGRVGRTEAFFGQGTRLTVV.

This clone was seen a single time. The rearrangement joins TRBV30 to TRBJ1-2, with 7 bases that match TRBD1. V lost 4 bases, J lost 5 bases, and 19 bases stayed unmatched. The CDR3 sequence is 17 residues long. Germline CDR1 reads GTSNPN; CDR2 reads SVGIG (reference sequence). DNA for the CDR3: TGTGCCTGGATCCTAAACGGAATCAGGGGGGCCTGGTATGGCTACACCTTC. It is translated as CAWILNGIRGAWYGYTF.

The rearrangement links TRBV7-2 to TRBJ1-5; a possible D gene is TRBD1 (5 bases). The V end was cut by 4 bases, the J end by 4 bases, with 8 bases between. CDR1 and CDR2 (germline): SGHTA, FQGNSA. The CDR3 runs 13 residues. Here the CDR3 DNA reads TGTGCCAGCAGCTCATGGACAAATCAGCCCCAGCATTTT. It translates to CASSSWTNQPQHF.

The V gene is TRBV4-3, the J gene TRBJ1-5; tentatively, D is TRBD1 (6 bases). Germline loops: CDR1 LGHNA, CDR2 YSLEER. V lost 4 bases and J 4 bases, leaving 14 bases between the germline ends. The CDR3 extends over 15 amino acids. For the CDR3, the DNA is TGCGCCAGCAGCCCGACGAGGCAGGGGAATCAGCCCCAGCATTTT. This gives the protein CASSPTRQGNQPQHF.

The gene calls are TRBV5-4 and TRBJ2-2; D not certain. The CDR3 contains 15 residues. Germline V gives CDR1 SGHNT, CDR2 YYREEE (reference sequence). V lost 4 bases and J 7 bases, leaving 17 bases between the germline ends. The CDR3 protein is CASSPVQWLDGELFF. Written as DNA, the CDR3 is TGTGCCAGCAGCCCGGTTCAGTGGTTGGACGGGGAGCTGTTTTTT.

V gene TRBV5-6 combines with J gene TRBJ1-5, with TRBD1 as a possible D gene (6 bases). V dropped 1 base and J dropped 7 bases, with 12 bases sitting between them. This CDR3 region has 14 residues. Germline V CDR1 and CDR2: SGHDT, YYEEEE. CDR3 loop: CASSLRGAGQPQHF. In nucleotides, the CDR3 is TGTGCCAGCAGCTTGCGGGGGGCAGGGCAGCCCCAGCATTTT.

The chain uses TRBV5-6 and TRBJ2-3; D gene unclear. Germline V CDR1 and CDR2: SGHDT, YYEEEE. This CDR3 is 14 amino acids long. Deletions cut 0 bases from V and 2 bases from J, with 7 bases between. The CDR3 DNA is TGTGCCAGCAGCTTGGTTTTGGACACAGATACGCAGTATTTT. Translation gives CASSLVLDTDTQYF.

On this clone: At one end, the junction sequence differs from germline, possibly due to a read error. The V and J genes are TRBV5-1 and TRBJ2-7, with no clear D. The CDR3 consists of 11 residues. Germline V CDR1 and CDR2: SGHRS, YFSETQ. CDR3 protein: CASSWGYEQYF. In DNA, the CDR3 is TGCGCCAGTAGCTGGGGCTACGAGCAGTACTTC.

This sequence joins TRBV5-1 and TRBJ2-4; D remains ambiguous. In germline, CDR1 is SGHRS, CDR2 YFSETQ. The CDR3 consists of 16 residues. Trimming took 0 bases from V and 0 from J, leaving 10 bases between them. The CDR3 DNA reads TGCGCCAGCAGCTTGGCCCCTAGGCTAGCCAAAAACATTCAGTACTTC. Protein sequence: CASSLAPRLAKNIQYF. Looking up the rest from reference TRBV5-1 and TRBJ2-4 gives the full variable domain: KAGVTQTPRYLIKTRGQQVTLSCSPISGHRSVSWYQQTPGQGLQFLFEYFSETQRNKGNFPGRFSGRQFSNSRSEMNVSTLELGDSALYLCASSLAPRLAKNIQYFGAGTRLSVL.

This clone was observed a single time. This chain connects TRBV19 to TRBJ1-4; no reliable D call. Germline CDR1 reads LNHDA; CDR2 reads SQIVND (reference sequence). The V and J ends lost 3 bases and 6 bases respectively, with 8 bases between them. The CDR3 covers 13 residues. CDR3 loop: CASSILSDEKLFF. The CDR3 DNA follows: TGTGCCAGTAGTATCCTGAGCGATGAAAAACTGTTTTTT.

This chain links TRBV4-2 with TRBJ1-2; D is perhaps TRBD1 (6 bases). V shed 1 base and J shed 4 bases, with 13 bases lying between them. The CDR3 totals 15 residues. Per the germline V gene, CDR1 is LGHNA and CDR2 is YNFKEQ. CDR3 residues: CASSQVEGGPYGYTF. CDR3 coding DNA: TGTGCCAGCAGCCAAGTCGAGGGGGGTCCCTATGGCTACACCTTC.

This clone came up once. CDR3 bases: TGTGCCAGCAGTTTAACGACTAGGGCCACAGATACGCAGTATTTT. Its protein is CASSLTTRATDTQYF. The V call is TRBV7-8, the J call TRBJ2-3, with a possible D match to TRBD2 (6 bases). The V end was cut by 6 bases, the J end by 2 bases, with 15 bases between. Looked up from germline, CDR1 is SGHVS and CDR2 is FQNEAQ. The CDR3 covers 15 residues.